The 27 T cell receptor beta chains below come from one sample, sequenced in a study of blood T cells in healthy people across ages. Through a sample-barcoded 5' primer and a J-beta primer mix, a second PCR was run for roughly 6 to 11 cycles. TCRdb analysed the 5' RACE reads with MiXCR anew, one entry per CDR3 protein. Of 850,000 to 1,300,000 distinct CDR3 sequences in the sample, around 43% were seen once. Sequencing was carried out using blood. Every receptor here comes from a woman aged 60-75 years in good health.

There are a few counts of this clonotype. The chain couples TRBV3-1 to TRBJ2-3; D is possibly TRBD1 (6 bases). The CDR3 runs to 15 residues. V lost 0 bases and J lost 3, with 10 bases in between. From germline, CDR1 is LGHDT and CDR2 YNNKEL (reference sequence). CDR3 in DNA: TGTGCCAGCAGCCAAGAGCGGCAGGGGACAGATACGCAGTATTTT. Translating gives CASSQERQGTDTQYF.

This chain links TRBV20-1 with TRBJ2-1; D not certain. Germline V gives CDR1 DFQATT, CDR2 SNEGSKA (reference sequence). V was cut by 6 bases and J by 8 bases, with 14 bases left in between. The CDR3 is made up of 12 amino acids. The CDR3 sequence: CSASLGMDEQFF. In DNA form, the CDR3 reads TGCAGTGCCAGCCTAGGCATGGATGAGCAGTTCTTC.

The V and J genes are TRBV25-1 and TRBJ2-4; a possible D gene is TRBD1 (6 bases). The germline V gene encodes CDR1 MGHDK and CDR2 SYGVNS. V shed 1 base and J shed 12 bases, with 16 bases lying between them. The CDR3 totals 14 residues. CDR3 sequence: CASSEFGSGVGQYF. The DNA of the CDR3 is TGTGCCAGCAGTGAATTTGGATCAGGGGTGGGTCAGTACTTC.

This clonotype has only a few counts. This chain links TRBV10-3 with TRBJ1-2; 8 positions match TRBD1. V shed 10 bases, J shed 0 bases, and the junction held 7 bases outside the gene matches. Germline V gene data show CDR1 as ENHRY and CDR2 as SYGVKD. This CDR3 has 14 residues. As DNA, the CDR3 is TGTGCCACCCTTCGGACAGGGACTAACTATGGCTACACCTTC. Translation: CATLRTGTNYGYTF.

This chain connects TRBV12-3 or TRBV12-4 to TRBJ2-1; 12 bases line up with TRBD2. The V and J ends lost 2 bases and 7 bases, in that order; junction bases with no gene match: 9. This CDR3 has 17 residues. In DNA form, the CDR3 reads TGTGCCAGCAGTTTATTACTAGCGGGAGGTCACCGGAATGAGCAGTTCTTC. Encoded protein: CASSLLLAGGHRNEQFF.

This clonotype appeared a single time. This chain connects TRBV2 to TRBJ1-6; no clear D. Trimming removed 6 bases at V and 6 bases at J, with 15 bases between. This CDR3 contains 15 residues. Germline values: CDR1 SNHLY, CDR2 FYNNEI. CDR3 sequence: CASRREGGANSPLHF. CDR3 sequence (DNA): TGTGCCAGCAGACGGGAGGGCGGTGCTAATTCACCCCTCCACTTT.

This clonotype was seen only once. This chain connects TRBV4-1 to TRBJ2-3; tentatively, D is TRBD1 or TRBD2 (5 bases each). CDR1 and CDR2 from the germline V gene are MGHRA and YSYEKL. The CDR3 contains 18 residues. Between the trimmed V and J ends, which lost 1 base and 6 bases, there was a span of 23 bases. The CDR3 sequence is CASSQVERTRIKTDTQYF. CDR3 DNA sequence: TGCGCCAGCAGCCAAGTGGAGCGGACAAGAATTAAGACGGATACGCAGTATTTT.

The chain couples TRBV29-1 to TRBJ2-7, with unresolved D. Looked up from germline, CDR1 is SQVTM and CDR2 is ANQGSEA. CDR3 length: 12 residues. V was trimmed by 6 bases and J by 7 bases, leaving 16 bases between them. CDR3 DNA: TGCAGCGTACAAACTACTCCTCGGGAGCAGTACTTC. Its protein is CSVQTTPREQYF.

The chain has TRBV30 and TRBJ1-6; D remains ambiguous. CDR3 length equals 19 residues. Germline-derived CDR1 and CDR2 are GTSNPN and SVGIG (reference sequence). V lost 0 bases, J lost 0 bases, and 18 bases lay in between. The CDR3 coding sequence is TGTGCCTGGAGTGTAAGGGCAGGCGGCTTAAGCTCCTATAATTCACCCCTCCACTTT. Translating it yields CAWSVRAGGLSSYNSPLHF. The complete variable domain, with remaining parts taken from reference TRBV30 and TRBJ1-6, reads SQTIHQWPATLVQPVGSPLSLECTVEGTSNPNLYWYRQAAGRGLQLLFYSVGIGQISSEVPQNLSASRPQDRQFILSSKKLLLSDSGFYLCAWSVRAGGLSSYNSPLHFGNGTRLTVT.

This chain links TRBV4-1 with TRBJ1-2; D not resolved. This CDR3 has 17 amino acids. Germline CDR1 MGHRA, CDR2 YSYEKL. V lost 0 bases, J lost 1 base, and 15 bases lay in between. CDR3 nucleotides: TGCGCCAGCAGCCAAGATACCGGGCAGGCACTTAACTATGGCTACACCTTC. This translates into CASSQDTGQALNYGYTF.

This clonotype was observed a handful of times. The V and J genes are TRBV20-1 and TRBJ2-5; D remains ambiguous. V lost 4 bases and J 6 bases, leaving 21 bases between the germline ends. CDR1 and CDR2 from the germline V gene are DFQATT and SNEGSKA (reference sequence). The CDR3 has 15 residues. For the CDR3, the DNA is TGCAGTGCTACTCAGACCGGACCTCACGGGCAGACCCAGTACTTC. Protein: CSATQTGPHGQTQYF.

The rearrangement links TRBV29-1 to TRBJ2-7; perhaps TRBD2 as D (6 bases). Deletions cut 1 base from V and 6 bases from J, with 16 bases between. CDR3 length: 14 residues. Germline values: CDR1 SQVTM, CDR2 ANQGSEA. CDR3 loop: CSVEGGGLDGEQYF. The CDR3 DNA reads as TGCAGCGTTGAAGGAGGAGGGCTAGATGGCGAGCAGTACTTC.

V and J are TRBV9 and TRBJ2-3; 10 nucleotides line up with TRBD2. This CDR3 region has 15 residues. Germline V gene lookup returns CDR1 SGDLS and CDR2 YYNGEE. J lost 6 bases, V lost 0 bases, and 4 bases had no gene match. The CDR3 sequence: CASSVELAGRDTQYF. In DNA, the CDR3 is TGTGCCAGCAGCGTAGAACTAGCGGGACGTGATACGCAGTATTTT.

J is TRBJ2-3 and V is TRBV11-2; either TRBD1 or TRBD2 may fit D (5 bases each). Germline CDR1 and CDR2: SGHAT and FQNNGV. The CDR3 consists of 14 residues. V lost 4 bases and J lost 2, with 10 bases in between. The CDR3 is CASSSGTDTDTQYF. The CDR3 bases are TGTGCCAGCAGCTCCGGGACCGACACAGATACGCAGTATTTT.

The sample holds a few counts of this clonotype. The chain recombines TRBV2 with TRBJ2-7; D might be TRBD1 (6 bases). V was pared by 4 bases and J by 0 bases, with 10 bases between. This CDR3 contains 14 residues. CDR1 and CDR2 from the germline V gene are SNHLY and FYNNEI. CDR3 nucleotides: TGTGCCAGCAGTGTGGGACAAGACTCCTACGAGCAGTACTTC. This gives the protein CASSVGQDSYEQYF.

This clonotype showed up many times. The chain is built from TRBV7-9 and TRBJ1-1, with D perhaps matching TRBD1 (6 bases). Germline CDR1 and CDR2: SEHNR and FQNEAQ (reference sequence). CDR3 length equals 14 residues. Deletions cut 1 base from V and 1 base from J, with 7 bases between. The CDR3 DNA follows: TGTGCCAGCAGCTTAGAAGGGGGGAACACTGAAGCTTTCTTT. Its protein is CASSLEGGNTEAFF.

V is TRBV6-5 and J is TRBJ1-5; 7 positions match TRBD1. CDR1 is MNHEY and CDR2 is SVGAGI in the germline V gene. The CDR3 extends over 15 amino acids. V dropped 6 bases and J dropped 5; count of bases not matched to a gene: 10. CDR3: CASRSDRERDQPQHF. In nucleotides, the CDR3 is TGTGCCAGCAGAAGCGACAGGGAGAGGGATCAGCCCCAGCATTTT.

This clonotype came up a few times. The chain recombines TRBV20-1 with TRBJ2-5; 8 positions match TRBD2. The V gene end was trimmed by 6 bases and the J gene end by 4 bases; junction bases not matched to a gene: 7. The CDR3 runs to 13 residues. Germline V CDR1 and CDR2: DFQATT, SNEGSKA (reference sequence). The CDR3 sequence: CSAVSGRVETQYF. CDR3 nucleotides: TGCAGTGCCGTAAGCGGGAGAGTAGAGACCCAGTACTTC.

A few counts support this clonotype. This chain uses TRBV28 with TRBJ2-7, with D unclear. In germline, CDR1 is MDHEN, CDR2 SYDVKM. With 6 bases removed from V and 5 bases from J, the gap between germline ends came to 11 bases. The CDR3 is 12 residues long. The CDR3 nucleotides read TGTGCCAGCAGCCAACTAAGGGACGAGCAGTACTTC. Translation gives CASSQLRDEQYF.

This clonotype has just a few counts. The chain couples TRBV12-3 or TRBV12-4 to TRBJ1-6, with D uncertain. The CDR3 is 14 residues long. Deletions cut 1 base from V and 10 bases from J, with 11 bases between. CDR3 DNA: TGTGCCAGCAGTTTAGGGACGGCGGGCTCACCCCTCCACTTT. Translated, it gives CASSLGTAGSPLHF.

This clonotype is a singleton in its sample. V gene TRBV20-1 combines with J gene TRBJ2-3; tentatively, D is TRBD2 (6 bases). V was trimmed by 3 bases and J by 0 bases, leaving 10 bases between them. CDR3 length: 14 residues. Per germline, CDR1 DFQATT and CDR2 SNEGSKA (reference sequence). CDR3: CSASLAGSTDTQYF. The DNA of the CDR3 is TGCAGTGCTAGCCTCGCGGGAAGCACAGATACGCAGTATTTT.

This clonotype showed up just once. A much more abundant neighbour one base away suggests this may be a read error. The rearrangement joins TRBV12-3 or TRBV12-4 to TRBJ2-1, with D tentatively TRBD1 or TRBD2 (5 bases each). The length of the CDR3 is 16 residues. CDR3 sequence reads: CASSSAGTPEYNKQFF. CDR3 in DNA: TGTGCCAGCAGTTCGGCAGGGACCCCGGAATACAATAAGCAGTTCTTC.

There are many counts of this clonotype. This rearrangement joins TRBV12-3 or TRBV12-4 to TRBJ1-2; no definite D call. Trimming shortened V by 7 bases and J by 4 bases, and 22 bases separated the two germline ends. The CDR3 loop spans 16 amino acids. CDR3 residues: CASTPLIGGGSYGYTF. In nucleotides, the CDR3 is TGTGCCAGCACCCCTCTAATTGGCGGTGGTAGCTATGGCTACACCTTC.

The sample holds a few counts of this clonotype. Here the CDR3 reads CASSEPDSYEQYF. CDR3 DNA sequence: TGTGCCAGCAGTGAGCCTGACTCCTACGAGCAGTACTTC. The V call is TRBV25-1, the J call TRBJ2-7, with D unclear. CDR1 and CDR2 (germline): MGHDK, SYGVNS. This CDR3 contains 13 residues. The V and J ends lost 3 bases and 0 bases respectively, with 6 bases between them.

A few counts support this clonotype. This chain joins TRBV20-1 and TRBJ2-1; 9 bases are a match to TRBD2. CDR1 and CDR2 (germline): DFQATT, SNEGSKA (reference sequence). J was trimmed by 6 bases and V by 4 bases; bases with no gene match: 10. CDR3 length: 15 residues. The CDR3 nucleotides read TGCAGTGCTAAGGGACTAGCAGCATTTCCCAATGAGCAGTTCTTC. Encoded protein: CSAKGLAAFPNEQFF.

This chain uses TRBV2 with TRBJ2-1; D remains unclear. Germline-derived CDR1 and CDR2 are SNHLY and FYNNEI. The V gene lost 2 bases and the J gene lost 8 bases, with 4 bases spanning the gap. This CDR3 has 11 amino acids. CDR3 bases: TGTGCCAGCAGTGAATTGTATGAGCAGTTCTTC. Its protein is CASSELYEQFF.

The rearrangement uses TRBV20-1 and TRBJ2-7; 9 bases are shared with TRBD1. The CDR3 extends over 13 amino acids. The germline V gene encodes CDR1 DFQATT and CDR2 SNEGSKA (reference sequence). Losses at the gene ends were 6 bases for V and 3 bases for J; bases not matched to a gene: 6. The CDR3 region has the DNA TGCAGTGCGGCCGGGACAGGGCGCTACGAGCAGTACTTC. Protein: CSAAGTGRYEQYF.